The 24 T cell receptor beta chains presented below share a single source sample, sequenced in a study of graft-versus-host responses after intestinal transplantation. Measured with immunoSEQ multiplex PCR; TCRdb has only the in-frame clones, and not every one. Among 99,000 or so clones listed, 85% to 95% were seen once. The antigens for these receptors are not known. The sequences come from unstimulated CD8+ T cells sorted from spleen or lymph node cells, collected before transplant. These TCRs come from a human donor who was the organ donor for an intestinal transplant.

There are a few counts of this clone. V is TRBV4-1 and J is TRBJ1-4, with TRBD1 identical over 7 bases. V was clipped by 2 bases and J by 0 bases; unmatched bases: 12. Germline V gene sequence: CDR1 MGHRA, CDR2 YSYEKL. CDR3 size: 19 residues. CDR3 nucleotides: TGCGCCAGCAGCCAATTTACAGGGACAGACTTTGCAACTAATGAAAAACTGTTTTTT. The encoded protein is CASSQFTGTDFATNEKLFF.

The chain uses TRBV14 and TRBJ2-1; D is ambiguous. CDR3 length: 15 residues. The germline gives CDR1 SGHDN, CDR2 FVKESK. The V and J ends lost 4 bases and 0 bases respectively, with 10 bases between them. CDR3 protein: CASSLRVSSYNEQFF. DNA for the CDR3: TGTGCCAGCAGCCTACGGGTGAGCTCCTACAATGAGCAGTTCTTC.

The genes are TRBV7-3 and TRBJ2-3; possible D gene TRBD1, 7 bases. The V end lost 5 bases, the J end lost 4 bases, and 22 bases lay between the germline ends. Germline V gene sequence: CDR1 SGHTA, CDR2 FQGTGA. There are 17 residues in the CDR3. CDR3 region: CASSPRTGLGGADTQYF. CDR3 coding DNA: TGTGCCAGCAGCCCCAGGACAGGACTCGGGGGTGCAGATACGCAGTATTTT.

This chain joins TRBV10-1 and TRBJ2-7; D unclear. Germline V lookup: CDR1 WNHNN, CDR2 SYGVQD (reference sequence). The V and J ends lost 2 bases and 6 bases respectively, with 11 bases between them. The CDR3 consists of 13 residues. DNA for the CDR3: TGCGCCAGCAGTGAGATGATCCTCGGCGAGCAGTACTTC. It codes for CASSEMILGEQYF.

J is TRBJ2-1 and V is TRBV27, with 7 nucleotides matching TRBD1. Germline V CDR1 and CDR2: MNHEY, SMNVEV (reference sequence). The CDR3 consists of 13 residues. Trimming at V came to 6 bases and at J to 8 bases, leaving 7 bases not matched to a gene. The CDR3 is CASSNTTGDEQFF. For the CDR3, the DNA is TGTGCCAGCAGCAATACTACAGGGGATGAGCAGTTCTTC.

This clone was recorded only once. V gene TRBV5-1 combines with J gene TRBJ1-1; no clear D gene. The V gene lost 3 bases and the J gene lost 2 bases, with 23 bases spanning the gap. The CDR3 has 18 residues. From germline, CDR1 is SGHRS and CDR2 YFSETQ. The CDR3 nucleotides read TGCGCCAGCAGCTCCAACCCCCTACCAATCGTATACAACACTGAAGCTTTCTTT. It is translated as CASSSNPLPIVYNTEAFF. Variable domain in full (rest from reference TRBV5-1 and TRBJ1-1): KAGVTQTPRYLIKTRGQQVTLSCSPISGHRSVSWYQQTPGQGLQFLFEYFSETQRNKGNFPGRFSGRQFSNSRSEMNVSTLELGDSALYLCASSSNPLPIVYNTEAFFGQGTRLTVV.

V gene TRBV27 combines with J gene TRBJ1-2, with D unresolved. Looked up from germline, CDR1 is MNHEY and CDR2 is SMNVEV (reference sequence). The V end lost 0 bases, the J end lost 4 bases, and 9 bases lay between the germline ends. This CDR3 spans 14 amino acids. The CDR3 sequence: CASSLSGSLYGYTF. The CDR3 DNA sequence: TGTGCCAGCAGTTTATCCGGTAGTCTCTATGGCTACACCTTC.

The J gene is TRBJ1-1, the V gene TRBV19; possibly TRBD1 for D (5 bases). V was shortened by 0 bases and J by 7 bases, with 15 bases between the two germline ends. Germline-derived CDR1 and CDR2 are LNHDA and SQIVND (reference sequence). The CDR3 totals 15 residues. CDR3 nucleotide sequence: TGTGCCAGTAGTATAGACCGGGGGGTTGTCGATGAAGCTTTCTTT. Amino acid sequence: CASSIDRGVVDEAFF.

This chain uses TRBV28 with TRBJ2-1; 11 nucleotides align to TRBD2. This CDR3 has 15 amino acids. The junction had 2 bases not matched to a gene; V was cut back by 2 bases and J by 5 bases. Germline CDR1 is MDHEN and CDR2 is SYDVKM. This CDR3 reads CASSLIAGGNNEQFF. The CDR3 DNA sequence: TGTGCCAGCAGTTTAATAGCGGGAGGGAACAATGAGCAGTTCTTC.

The rearrangement joins TRBV10-2 to TRBJ2-5; perhaps TRBD1 as D (6 bases). V was clipped by 3 bases and J by 4 bases, with 9 bases between them. The germline gives CDR1 WSHSY, CDR2 SAAADI. This CDR3 region has 13 residues. The CDR3 DNA reads as TGCGCCAGCAGTGACAGGGGTCGAGAGACCCAGTACTTC. Translating it yields CASSDRGRETQYF.

The chain couples TRBV7-9 to TRBJ1-5, with 8 bases aligning to TRBD1. Germline CDR1 SEHNR, CDR2 FQNEAQ (reference sequence). CDR3 length: 13 residues. With 6 bases clipped from V and 5 bases from J, the junction kept 3 bases outside the gene matches. The CDR3 protein is CASRSQGDQPQHF. The CDR3 bases are TGTGCCAGCAGGTCACAGGGGGATCAGCCCCAGCATTTT.

The V and J genes are TRBV28 and TRBJ2-1; D is ambiguous. Germline values: CDR1 MDHEN, CDR2 SYDVKM. V lost 3 bases to trimming and J lost 0 bases, with 6 bases between them. CDR3 size: 14 residues. The CDR3 region has the DNA TGTGCCAGCAGTTTGGCCAGCTCCTACAATGAGCAGTTCTTC. It specifies CASSLASSYNEQFF.

This chain connects TRBV13 to TRBJ2-3; no firm D call. Germline CDR1 and CDR2: PRHDT and FYEKMQ (reference sequence). CDR3 length: 14 amino acids. V lost 1 base, J lost 2 bases, and 7 bases lay in between. CDR3 sequence (DNA): TGTGCCAGCAGCTTAGCGGTACCCACAGATACGCAGTATTTT. It codes for CASSLAVPTDTQYF.

This chain uses TRBV28 with TRBJ2-2; a possible D gene is TRBD1 (5 bases). Per the germline V gene, CDR1 is MDHEN and CDR2 is SYDVKM. Trimming shortened V by 6 bases and J by 0 bases, and 14 bases separated the two germline ends. The CDR3 is made up of 16 amino acids. CDR3 sequence: CASRPDSPANTGELFF. The CDR3 region has the DNA TGTGCCAGCAGGCCCGACAGCCCCGCGAACACCGGGGAGCTGTTTTTT.

The chain couples TRBV5-1 to TRBJ2-1; weak D call: TRBD2 (6 bases). V was shortened by 2 bases and J by 6 bases, with 21 bases between the two germline ends. This CDR3 comprises 17 residues. Germline V gene data show CDR1 as SGHRS and CDR2 as YFSETQ. CDR3 nucleotides: TGCGCCAGCAGCTTACCCCTTTTTAGCGGATTTTTCAATGAGCAGTTCTTC. Translation: CASSLPLFSGFFNEQFF.

The chain recombines TRBV27 with TRBJ1-2, with 8 bases aligning to TRBD1. The CDR3 is 14 residues long. J was trimmed by 6 bases and V by 6 bases; bases with no gene match: 9. Germline V lookup: CDR1 MNHEY, CDR2 SMNVEV (reference sequence). In DNA, the CDR3 is TGTGCCAGCAGGGCAGGGGGCGCGAATAATGGCTACACCTTC. Residues: CASRAGGANNGYTF.

The J gene is TRBJ2-1, the V gene TRBV4-1; D gene uncertain. The CDR3 runs to 13 residues. V was shortened by 2 bases and J by 8 bases, with 10 bases between the two germline ends. Germline V gene data show CDR1 as MGHRA and CDR2 as YSYEKL. The CDR3 bases are TGCGCCAGCAGCCAATACGGTAACGATGAGCAGTTCTTC. Translating gives CASSQYGNDEQFF.

This clone was counted once. The rearrangement joins TRBV30 to TRBJ1-2, with TRBD1 as a possible D gene (6 bases). V dropped 4 bases and J dropped 4 bases, with 10 bases sitting between them. CDR1 is GTSNPN, CDR2 SVGIG, per germline (reference sequence). This CDR3 has 12 amino acids. The CDR3 is CAWTGAVYGYTF. The CDR3 bases are TGTGCCTGGACAGGGGCGGTCTATGGCTACACCTTC.

This chain connects TRBV28 to TRBJ2-3; D not certain. V lost 2 bases, J lost 2 bases, and 14 bases lay in between. This CDR3 is built from 16 residues. The germline gives CDR1 MDHEN, CDR2 SYDVKM. The CDR3: CASSLGYGGSTDTQYF. In DNA form, the CDR3 reads TGTGCCAGCAGTTTAGGTTACGGCGGATCCACAGATACGCAGTATTTT.

The chain employs TRBV10-1 and TRBJ2-7; a weak D match, TRBD1 (6 bases). In germline, CDR1 is WNHNN, CDR2 SYGVQD (reference sequence). CDR3 length equals 15 residues. Trimming stripped 0 bases from V and 2 bases from J, with 11 bases between. As DNA, the CDR3 is TGCGCCAGCAGTGAGTCAAGGGGGAAAGCCTACGAGCAGTACTTC. Residues: CASSESRGKAYEQYF.

V gene TRBV30 combines with J gene TRBJ1-2, with 8 bases identical to TRBD1. Unmatched junction bases numbered 14, after V lost 3 bases and J lost 8 bases. This CDR3 contains 15 residues. The germline V gene has CDR1 GTSNPN and CDR2 SVGIG (reference sequence). The CDR3: CAWSPPGRGLEGYTF. The DNA for the CDR3 is TGTGCCTGGAGCCCGCCAGGCAGGGGGCTGGAGGGCTACACCTTC.

In DNA, the CDR3 is TGCGCCAGCAGCCAACCAAATGAAAAACTGTTTTTT. This codes for CASSQPNEKLFF. The chain employs TRBV4-1 and TRBJ1-4, with D hard to call. CDR3 length: 12 amino acids. Between the trimmed V and J ends, which lost 2 bases and 5 bases, there was a span of 3 bases. Germline V gene data show CDR1 as MGHRA and CDR2 as YSYEKL.

The chain employs TRBV15 and TRBJ1-5; the D gene is possibly TRBD1 (6 bases). The CDR3 loop spans 17 amino acids. V gave up 5 bases and J gave up 5 bases, with 22 bases separating them. Germline V CDR1 and CDR2: LNHNV, YYDKDF (reference sequence). In DNA form, the CDR3 reads TGTGCCACCAGCCACGGACAGATCGGAGTTTATCATCAGCCCCAGCATTTT. Translating it yields CATSHGQIGVYHQPQHF.

V usage is TRBV11-2 and J usage is TRBJ1-1; D remains ambiguous. CDR3 length equals 16 residues. The germline gives CDR1 SGHAT, CDR2 FQNNGV. Trimming left V 5 bases short and J 0 bases short, with 16 bases between. The CDR3 DNA follows: TGTGCCAGCAGCCACTTCCAACAGACCATGAACACTGAAGCTTTCTTT. It is translated as CASSHFQQTMNTEAFF.